A single sample is the source of the 24 T cell receptor beta chains below, sequenced in a study of Tregs in tolerant kidney transplant recipients. Mixed chimerism was transient after nonmyeloablative marrow transplants from related graft donors. The protocol was immunoSEQ multiplex PCR, while the TCRdb copy is restricted to in-frame clones and leaves out a portion. The sample includes tens of thousands of clones, 80% to 95% of them seen just once. The sequenced sample was CD4+ T cells from blood (PBMCs), obtained 12 months after the transplant. The receptors originated from a human patient who received a combined kidney and bone marrow transplant. Some T cells may trace back to the graft donor.

The gene calls are TRBV4-2 and TRBJ2-3, with a possible D match to TRBD1 (6 bases). V shed 1 base and J shed 6 bases, with 11 bases lying between them. Germline-derived CDR1 and CDR2 are LGHNA and YNFKEQ. The CDR3 has 14 amino acids. This chain's CDR3 is CASSQVTGPDTQYF. In DNA, the CDR3 is TGTGCCAGCAGCCAAGTGACAGGACCCGATACGCAGTATTTT.

The V call is TRBV11-3, the J call TRBJ2-1; D uncertain. The V gene lost 3 bases and the J gene lost 8 bases, with 5 bases spanning the gap. The CDR3 spans 11 residues. Looked up from germline, CDR1 is SGHNT and CDR2 is YENEEA. CDR3 in DNA: TGTGCCAGCAGCTTGAGCGATGAGCAGTTCTTC. It codes for CASSLSDEQFF.

CDR3 protein: CASSLGPAGTLNYGYTF. The CDR3 DNA follows: TGCGCCAGCAGCTTGGGGCCGGCCGGGACACTAAACTATGGCTACACCTTC. The chain is built from TRBV5-1 and TRBJ1-2; D is possibly TRBD1 (6 bases). The CDR3 length is 17 residues. Trimming shortened V by 0 bases and J by 2 bases, and 17 bases separated the two germline ends. From germline, CDR1 is SGHRS and CDR2 YFSETQ.

The CDR3, as DNA: TGTGCCAGCAGCGACGACAGTTACTCCTACGAGCAGTACTTC. Translated, it gives CASSDDSYSYEQYF. The genes are TRBV2 and TRBJ2-7; perhaps TRBD1 as D (5 bases). The V end was cut by 6 bases, the J end by 0 bases, with 12 bases between. This CDR3 spans 14 amino acids. Germline V gene sequence: CDR1 SNHLY, CDR2 FYNNEI.

The chain recombines TRBV7-2 with TRBJ1-5; a weak D match, TRBD1 (6 bases). Germline V gives CDR1 SGHTA, CDR2 FQGNSA. V shed 7 bases and J shed 6 bases, with 16 bases lying between them. This CDR3 region has 14 residues. The CDR3 is CASTQGQSPQPQHF. CDR3 DNA sequence: TGTGCCAGCACCCAAGGACAGTCTCCTCAGCCCCAGCATTTT.

J is TRBJ1-6 and V is TRBV19, with TRBD1 identical over 8 bases. CDR1 is LNHDA, CDR2 SQIVND, per germline (reference sequence). This CDR3 has 17 amino acids. V dropped 4 bases and J dropped 9; count of bases not matched to a gene: 14. Written as DNA, the CDR3 is TGTGCCAGTAGTAGAAACGACAGGGGCGCGATTTTTTCACCCCTCCACTTT. Amino acid sequence: CASSRNDRGAIFSPLHF.

The chain joins TRBV19 to TRBJ1-2; TRBD1 matches 11 bases. The germline gives CDR1 LNHDA, CDR2 SQIVND (reference sequence). V shed 9 bases, J shed 7 bases, and the junction held 16 bases outside the gene matches. The CDR3 loop spans 16 amino acids. CDR3 in DNA: TGTGCCAGCAAAAGACCCGGACAGGGGGCTTCTGGTGGCTACACCTTC. It codes for CASKRPGQGASGGYTF.

The J gene is TRBJ2-7, the V gene TRBV10-3; 8 nucleotides agree with TRBD2. V shed 6 bases, J shed 4 bases, and the junction held 8 bases outside the gene matches. The CDR3 loop spans 14 amino acids. Germline V CDR1 and CDR2: ENHRY, SYGVKD. The chain's CDR3 is CAISSGTSRYEQYF. The CDR3 nucleotides read TGTGCCATCAGCTCCGGGACTAGTCGTTACGAGCAGTACTTC.

The V call is TRBV7-2, the J call TRBJ1-4, with unresolved D. The V end lost 2 bases, the J end lost 4 bases, and 20 bases lay between the germline ends. The germline gives CDR1 SGHTA, CDR2 FQGNSA. CDR3 length equals 18 residues. CDR3 region: CASSLWPFRREDNEKLFF. CDR3 in DNA: TGTGCCAGCAGCTTATGGCCTTTTCGGCGGGAAGATAATGAAAAACTGTTTTTT.

To note about this clone: A read error may produce the germline difference seen at one junction end. This chain joins TRBV27 and TRBJ1-2, with D possibly being TRBD1 (6 bases). The CDR3 is 16 amino acids. From germline, CDR1 is MNHEY and CDR2 SMNVEV (reference sequence). In DNA form, the CDR3 reads TGTGCCATACCCAGGACAGTCCTCAGACCTAACCATGGCTACACCTTC. This codes for CAIPRTVLRPNHGYTF.

The chain uses TRBV7-3 and TRBJ2-2; D is unresolved. CDR3 size: 13 residues. Trimming removed 11 bases at V and 3 bases at J, with 13 bases between. CDR1 SGHTA and CDR2 FQGTGA come from the germline V gene. This CDR3 is CALLQRDTGELFF. The CDR3 DNA follows: TGTGCCCTTCTCCAGCGCGACACCGGGGAGCTGTTTTTT.

J is TRBJ2-2 and V is TRBV18; 9 bases fit TRBD2. The junction had 2 bases not matched to a gene; V was cut back by 0 bases and J by 0 bases. This CDR3 spans 17 amino acids. Germline V CDR1 and CDR2: KGHSH, LQKENI. The CDR3 nucleotides read TGTGCCAGCTCACCACCACTAGCGGGTTCGAACACCGGGGAGCTGTTTTTT. Residues: CASSPPLAGSNTGELFF.

The gene calls are TRBV7-2 and TRBJ2-7, with D possibly matching TRBD1 (8 bases). The germline V and J ends were trimmed by 5 bases and 3 bases, with 14 bases remaining between them. CDR1 is SGHTA and CDR2 is FQGNSA in the germline V gene. CDR3 size: 14 residues. CDR3 nucleotides: TGTGCCAGCAGCGAGCGGGACAGGTACTACGAGCAGTACTTC. Translated: CASSERDRYYEQYF.

The gene calls are TRBV10-3 and TRBJ2-1, with a tentative D call TRBD2 (5 bases). CDR3 size: 16 residues. Trimming left V 4 bases short and J 0 bases short, with 13 bases between. Germline assignment: CDR1 ENHRY and CDR2 SYGVKD. DNA of the CDR3: TGTGCCATCAGTGCCCCTCGTGGGAGCTCCTACAATGAGCAGTTCTTC. Translation gives CAISAPRGSSYNEQFF.

The rearrangement joins TRBV4-1 to TRBJ2-1; a weak D match, TRBD1 (5 bases). Germline lookup yields CDR1 MGHRA and CDR2 YSYEKL. This CDR3 is built from 15 residues. The V end lost 1 base, the J end lost 7 bases, and 14 bases lay between the germline ends. The CDR3, as DNA: TGCGCCAGCAGCCAAGCCCTGAGACAGATAAATGAGCAGTTCTTC. Residues: CASSQALRQINEQFF.

The count of this clone is one. The chain joins TRBV2 to TRBJ1-1, with a weak D call TRBD1 (5 bases). Germline CDR1 is SNHLY and CDR2 is FYNNEI. CDR3 length equals 14 residues. Trimming cost V 5 bases and J 6 bases, with 16 bases left between them. CDR3 sequence: CASSSARSGAEAFF. Written as DNA, the CDR3 is TGTGCCAGCAGTTCCGCCCGGTCGGGGGCTGAAGCTTTCTTT.

V is TRBV10-3 and J is TRBJ1-4; TRBD1 agrees at 10 bases. The CDR3 contains 15 residues. Trimming at V came to 5 bases and at J to 7 bases, leaving 7 bases not matched to a gene. Per germline, CDR1 ENHRY and CDR2 SYGVKD. In DNA, the CDR3 is TGTGCCATCAGTACAGGACAGGGGGACCGTGAAAAACTGTTTTTT. Translation gives CAISTGQGDREKLFF.

The rearrangement joins TRBV27 to TRBJ2-5; D is unresolved. This CDR3 comprises 14 residues. Trimming left V 6 bases short and J 2 bases short, with 13 bases between. Germline CDR1 and CDR2: MNHEY and SMNVEV (reference sequence). The CDR3 nucleotides are TGTGCCAGCAGCTCCCTGGCTCTTCAAGAGACCCAGTACTTC. Its protein is CASSSLALQETQYF.

This sequence joins TRBV20-1 and TRBJ2-7, with unresolved D. The CDR3 is 11 amino acids. V lost 0 bases and J lost 5, with 5 bases in between. CDR1 and CDR2 (germline): DFQATT, SNEGSKA (reference sequence). The CDR3 DNA reads as TGCAGTGCTAGAGAGCGCCACGAGCAGTACTTC. It encodes CSARERHEQYF.

CDR3 nucleotides: TGTGCCAGCCAAGGTTACGGGACTAGCAGCTACAATGAGCAGTTCTTC. This translates into CASQGYGTSSYNEQFF. The chain carries TRBV18 and TRBJ2-1; 9 bases are shared with TRBD2. V lost 8 bases, J lost 3 bases, and 11 bases stayed unmatched. CDR1 KGHSH and CDR2 LQKENI come from the germline V gene. This CDR3 comprises 16 residues. Supplemented by reference TRBV18 and TRBJ2-1, the full variable domain reads NAGVMQNPRHLVRRRGQEARLRCSPMKGHSHVYWYRQLPEEGLKFMVYLQKENIIDESGMPKERFSAEFPKEGPSILRIQQVVRGDSAAYFCASQGYGTSSYNEQFFGPGTRLTVL.

The V and J genes are TRBV7-9 and TRBJ1-5; D remains unclear. V lost 3 bases to trimming and J lost 0 bases, with 9 bases between them. Per germline, CDR1 SEHNR and CDR2 FQNEAQ (reference sequence). This CDR3 comprises 15 residues. The CDR3 DNA reads TGTGCCAGCAGCTTCGGGAAGGATAGCAATCAGCCCCAGCATTTT. Its protein is CASSFGKDSNQPQHF.

J is TRBJ2-5 and V is TRBV27; perhaps TRBD1 as D (6 bases). TRBJ2-7 matches the DNA end more closely, so the J call is doubtful. The germline gives CDR1 MNHEY, CDR2 SMNVEV (reference sequence). The CDR3 contains 15 residues. The DNA for the CDR3 is TGTGCCAGCAGTTTCAGGGGAAGGAACTCCTACGAGCAGTACTTC. It yields the protein CASSFRGRNSYEQYF.

This clone was recorded once. The chain links TRBV5-1 to TRBJ1-4; tentatively, D is TRBD1 (6 bases). CDR1 and CDR2 (germline): SGHRS, YFSETQ. The CDR3 is 15 residues long. The V gene lost 1 base and the J gene lost 5 bases, with 12 bases spanning the gap. CDR3 protein: CASSLRATGNEKLFF. DNA of the CDR3: TGCGCCAGCAGCTTGAGAGCGACAGGAAATGAAAAACTGTTTTTT. Supplemented by reference TRBV5-1 and TRBJ1-4, the full variable domain reads KAGVTQTPRYLIKTRGQQVTLSCSPISGHRSVSWYQQTPGQGLQFLFEYFSETQRNKGNFPGRFSGRQFSNSRSEMNVSTLELGDSALYLCASSLRATGNEKLFFGSGTQLSVL.

Concerning this clone: At one end the junction does not follow the germline gene, possibly because of a read error. At the DNA level, this CDR3 is encoded by other sequences in the same sample as well. The genes are TRBV11-2 and TRBJ2-4; 7 bases map to TRBD2. Germline lookup yields CDR1 SGHAT and CDR2 FQNNGV. This CDR3 has 16 amino acids. The CDR3 DNA is TGTGCCAGTAGCTCTCTGGGGGGGGGAACCAAAAACATTCAGTACTTC. It translates to CASSSLGGGTKNIQYF.